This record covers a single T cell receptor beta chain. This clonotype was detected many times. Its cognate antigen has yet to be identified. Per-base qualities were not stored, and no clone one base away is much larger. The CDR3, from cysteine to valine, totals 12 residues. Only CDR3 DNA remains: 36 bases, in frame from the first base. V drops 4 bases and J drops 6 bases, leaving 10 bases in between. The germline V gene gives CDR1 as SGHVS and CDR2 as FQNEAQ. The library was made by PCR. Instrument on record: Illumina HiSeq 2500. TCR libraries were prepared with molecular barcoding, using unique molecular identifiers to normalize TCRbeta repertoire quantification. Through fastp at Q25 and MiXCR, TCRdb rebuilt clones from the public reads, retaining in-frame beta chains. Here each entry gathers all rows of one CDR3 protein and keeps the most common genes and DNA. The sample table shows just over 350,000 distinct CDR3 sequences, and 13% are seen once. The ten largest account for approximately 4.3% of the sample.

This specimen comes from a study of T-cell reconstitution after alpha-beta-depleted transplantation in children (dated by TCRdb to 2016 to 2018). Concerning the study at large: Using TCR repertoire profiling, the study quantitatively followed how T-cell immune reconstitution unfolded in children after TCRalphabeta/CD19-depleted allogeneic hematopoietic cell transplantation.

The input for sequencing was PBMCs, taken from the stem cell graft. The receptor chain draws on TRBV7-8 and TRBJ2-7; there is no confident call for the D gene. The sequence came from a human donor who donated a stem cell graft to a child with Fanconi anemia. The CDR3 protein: CASSSPRAEQYV. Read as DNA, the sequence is TGTGCCAGCAGCTCCCCCCGGGCCGAGCAGTACGTC.